The 6 T cell receptor beta chains in this list originate from one sample, sequenced in a study of CD8 T cells in Susac syndrome. RNA in amounts of roughly 0.5 to 1 ug was reverse transcribed with random hexamers. TCRdb independently ran MiXCR on the immunoSEQ multiplex PCR reads; one entry per CDR3 protein. Of 150,000 to 200,000 distinct CDR3 sequences listed, 75% to 95% are singletons. Sequenced sample: CD4+ T cells from PBMCs. All receptors derive from a human donor with Susac syndrome.

This clonotype occurred a few times. V and J are TRBV5-5 and TRBJ2-5, with D possibly matching TRBD1 (6 bases). Trimming removed 5 bases from V and 2 bases from J, with 13 bases in between. The V gene's germline CDR1 is SGHKS and CDR2 YYEKEE (reference sequence). The CDR3 loop spans 14 amino acids. The CDR3 nucleotides are TGTGCCAGCAGACCCTCACAGGGACAAGAGACCCAGTACTTC. Protein sequence: CASRPSQGQETQYF.

The chain recombines TRBV6-5 with TRBJ2-7; perhaps TRBD1 as D (6 bases). CDR1 and CDR2 from the germline V gene are MNHEY and SVGAGI. V was trimmed by 4 bases and J by 2 bases, leaving 15 bases between them. The CDR3 has 15 residues. The CDR3 here is CASSSGTNSPYEQYF. The CDR3, as DNA: TGTGCCAGCAGTTCGGGGACAAACTCGCCCTACGAGCAGTACTTC.

This clonotype has a single count. J is TRBJ1-2 and V is TRBV12-3 or TRBV12-4; 11 nucleotides match TRBD1. The CDR3 extends over 15 amino acids. The V gene end was trimmed by 3 bases and the J gene end by 8 bases; junction bases not matched to a gene: 8. Written as DNA, the CDR3 is TGTGCCAGCAGTTTTGAGGACAGGGGGCTTGAAGGCTACACCTTC. It encodes CASSFEDRGLEGYTF.

The V gene is TRBV5-3, the J gene TRBJ2-5; D unclear. TRBV5-3 is an ORF for which the function is uncertain. CDR3 size: 13 residues. The V end was cut by 0 bases, the J end by 2 bases, with 5 bases between. The CDR3 loop is CARSLALQETQYF. The CDR3 DNA is TGTGCCAGAAGCTTGGCGCTTCAAGAGACCCAGTACTTC.

This clonotype was seen a single time. In nucleotides, the CDR3 is TGTGCCAGCAGCTGGAAGTCTCAAGGCAGAGCACACTACGAGCAGTACTTC. It specifies CASSWKSQGRAHYEQYF. J is TRBJ2-7 and V is TRBV5-4, with D unclear. The CDR3 loop spans 17 amino acids. Germline V gene data show CDR1 as SGHNT and CDR2 as YYREEE (reference sequence). V lost 3 bases and J lost 3, with 22 bases in between.

This rearrangement joins TRBV7-9 to TRBJ2-7; 15 positions match TRBD2. The CDR3 extends over 19 amino acids. Trimming took 9 bases from V and 0 from J; bases not matched to a gene: 15. The V gene's germline CDR1 is SEHNR and CDR2 FQNEAQ (reference sequence). DNA for the CDR3: TGTGCCAGTCAAGCCGGGACTAGCGGGAGGCCAGACCACTCCTACGAGCAGTACTTC. Translation gives CASQAGTSGRPDHSYEQYF.